One sample yielded the 32 T cell receptor beta chains listed below, sequenced in a study of T cell repertoires in cytomegalovirus infection. A single record per CDR3 protein comes from TCRdb applying MiXCR to the reads. The sample holds fewer than 350,000 distinct CDR3 sequences, around 9.5% seen once. Material: PBMCs. These receptors originate from a human donor in good health (CMV status not recorded). Some clones in this sample may be carry-over from other donors' samples.

This clonotype has ten or more counts. V and J are TRBV4-1 and TRBJ1-1; 12 bases align to TRBD1. With 7 bases clipped from V and 6 bases from J, the junction kept 9 bases outside the gene matches. There are 15 residues in the CDR3. Looked up from germline, CDR1 is MGHRA and CDR2 is YSYEKL. CDR3: CASNNRDRGQAEAFF. The CDR3 nucleotides read TGCGCCAGCAACAATCGGGACAGGGGGCAAGCTGAAGCTTTCTTT.

At least ten counts were recorded for this clonotype. The CDR3 loop is CASSSQGTLYGYTF. The CDR3 nucleotides are TGTGCCAGCAGCTCGCAGGGAACCCTCTATGGCTACACCTTC. The chain carries TRBV7-8 and TRBJ1-2; D might be TRBD1 (5 bases). Per germline, CDR1 SGHVS and CDR2 FQNEAQ. Trimming left V 4 bases short and J 4 bases short, with 13 bases between. The CDR3 runs 14 residues.

This clonotype was recorded at least ten times. The rearrangement uses TRBV7-2 and TRBJ2-1, with 7 nucleotides matching TRBD2. Germline V gene sequence: CDR1 SGHTA, CDR2 FQGNSA. The CDR3 covers 15 residues. V shed 3 bases, J shed 5 bases, and the junction held 7 bases outside the gene matches. CDR3 residues: CASSLSGIRNNEQFF. The CDR3 region has the DNA TGTGCCAGCAGCTTGAGCGGGATCCGGAACAATGAGCAGTTCTTC.

This clonotype appeared many times. This chain links TRBV7-2 with TRBJ2-2, with unresolved D. CDR1 SGHTA and CDR2 FQGNSA come from the germline V gene. The CDR3 sequence is 13 residues long. V lost 0 bases, J lost 5 bases, and 4 bases lay in between. The CDR3 sequence is CASSLALTGELFF. In DNA form, the CDR3 reads TGTGCCAGCAGCTTAGCTTTGACCGGGGAGCTGTTTTTT.

This clonotype has at least ten counts. This chain uses TRBV7-2 with TRBJ2-7; D remains ambiguous. The germline CDR1 and CDR2 sequences are SGHTA and FQGNSA. V dropped 6 bases and J dropped 1 base, with 22 bases sitting between them. This CDR3 region has 17 residues. The CDR3 nucleotides are TGTGCCAGCAGTTCCCCTCTACAGAGAGCCCTTTCCTACGAGCAGTACTTC. This sequence encodes CASSSPLQRALSYEQYF.

The CDR3: CASREGGPPDIEQFF. The DNA for the CDR3 is TGTGCCAGCAGGGAGGGGGGGCCCCCTGACATTGAGCAGTTCTTC. This chain links TRBV6-8 with TRBJ2-1; D is perhaps TRBD2 (7 bases). The CDR3 consists of 15 residues. Germline values: CDR1 MNHGY, CDR2 SAAAGT. Trimming removed 6 bases at V and 9 bases at J, with 21 bases between.

This clonotype has a handful of counts. The chain carries TRBV15 and TRBJ2-7; weak D call: TRBD1 (5 bases). This CDR3 spans 13 amino acids. The germline V and J ends were trimmed by 0 bases and 6 bases, with 9 bases remaining between them. CDR1 and CDR2 (germline): LNHNV, YYDKDF (reference sequence). Written as DNA, the CDR3 is TGTGCCACCAGCAGAGAGACAGCTTCCGAGCAGTACTTC. Residues: CATSRETASEQYF.

This clonotype was detected ten times or more. This chain links TRBV25-1 with TRBJ2-1, with TRBD2 matching 9 bases. V lost 6 bases and J lost 5; bases outside the gene matches: 5. There are 14 residues in the CDR3. CDR1 is MGHDK and CDR2 is SYGVNS in the germline V gene. CDR3 DNA sequence: TGTGCCAGCAGGAAGGGACTAGCACACAATGAGCAGTTCTTC. This codes for CASRKGLAHNEQFF.

At least ten counts were recorded for this clonotype. The V and J genes are TRBV19 and TRBJ2-7, with TRBD1 matching 9 bases. The junction had 5 bases not matched to a gene; V was cut back by 3 bases and J by 2 bases. CDR1 is LNHDA, CDR2 SQIVND, per germline (reference sequence). The length of the CDR3 is 15 residues. The CDR3 spells CASSIEGQGTYEQYF. CDR3 bases: TGTGCCAGTAGTATCGAGGGACAGGGTACCTACGAGCAGTACTTC.

The V call is TRBV25-1, the J call TRBJ1-1; 8 bases are a match to TRBD1. Germline values: CDR1 MGHDK, CDR2 SYGVNS. This CDR3 is built from 17 residues. J lost 5 bases, V lost 5 bases, and 16 bases had no gene match. CDR3 in amino acids: CASSTGARGRIQTEAFF. The CDR3 nucleotides read TGTGCCAGCAGTACGGGGGCCAGGGGGCGAATTCAGACTGAAGCTTTCTTT.

Within the sample, this clonotype is medium-sized. V is TRBV28 and J is TRBJ2-7, with a possible D match to TRBD1 (6 bases). The CDR3 runs 16 residues. V lost 1 base and J lost 6, with 19 bases in between. Germline V gene data show CDR1 as MDHEN and CDR2 as SYDVKM. In DNA form, the CDR3 reads TGTGCCAGCAGTTTATCCACCTTCGGGACATCTCGCGAGCAGTACTTC. Amino acids: CASSLSTFGTSREQYF.

A note on this clonotype: This clone may be a read error of a much larger clone one base away. The chain is built from TRBV6-6 and TRBJ1-4; TRBD1 might be the D (5 bases). The V end lost 4 bases, the J end lost 8 bases, and 14 bases lay between the germline ends. The CDR3 runs 14 residues. The germline gives CDR1 MNHNY, CDR2 SVGAGI (reference sequence). The CDR3 sequence: CASSSWDRWEKLFF. The CDR3, as DNA: TGTGCCAGCAGTTCCTGGGACCGATGGGAAAAACTGTTTTTT.

This clonotype was observed a few times. The CDR3 DNA reads TGTGCCAGCAGCCTTGGGAGGGCCCCGGCTAATGAAAAACTGTTTTTT. Its protein product is CASSLGRAPANEKLFF. This chain links TRBV7-9 with TRBJ1-4; D remains ambiguous. The germline V gene has CDR1 SEHNR and CDR2 FQNEAQ (reference sequence). The CDR3 covers 16 residues. Trimming took off 5 bases at V and 3 bases at J, with 16 bases between the two ends.

The V call is TRBV12-3 or TRBV12-4, the J call TRBJ1-2; D is possibly TRBD1 (5 bases). The CDR3 is 14 amino acids. Trimming left V 7 bases short and J 4 bases short, with 16 bases between. The CDR3 DNA sequence: TGTGCCAGCAAGAGCTTTAGGGGAACCTATGGCTACACCTTC. Its protein is CASKSFRGTYGYTF.

Worth noting for this clonotype: One base away lies a much larger clone, so this may be a sequencing read error. J is TRBJ2-7 and V is TRBV27; D remains ambiguous. Germline V gene sequence: CDR1 MNHEY, CDR2 SMNVEV (reference sequence). This CDR3 has 14 residues. CDR3 sequence: CAGSLGHPTSEQYF. The CDR3 DNA reads TGTGCCGGCAGTTTAGGCCATCCGACCTCCGAGCAGTACTTC.

This clonotype was counted ten times or more. This chain uses TRBV2 with TRBJ2-4; D might be TRBD1 or TRBD2, each matching 5 bases. V lost 8 bases, J lost 1 base, and 9 bases lay in between. The CDR3 sequence is 13 residues long. Germline V gene data show CDR1 as SNHLY and CDR2 as FYNNEI. The CDR3 loop reads CASEEGAKNIQYF. As DNA, the CDR3 is TGTGCCAGCGAAGAGGGGGCCAAAAACATTCAGTACTTC.

This clonotype has at least ten counts. The CDR3 sequence is CASSLLQGDTQYF. CDR3 nucleotide sequence: TGTGCCAGCAGCTTACTTCAAGGGGATACGCAGTATTTT. The chain carries TRBV7-2 and TRBJ2-3; D gene unclear. From germline, CDR1 is SGHTA and CDR2 FQGNSA. The ends were cut back, 2 bases at V and 6 bases at J, with 9 bases in the middle. The CDR3 totals 13 residues. The full variable domain, with the rest looked up from reference TRBV7-2 and TRBJ2-3, is GAGVSQSPSNKVTEKGKDVELRCDPISGHTALYWYRQSLGQGLEFLIYFQGNSAPDKSGLPSDRFSAERTGGSVSTLTIQRTQQEDSAVYLCASSLLQGDTQYFGPGTRLTVL.

This clonotype was observed a few times. A read error is likely, as this CDR3 ends without the conserved phenylalanine or tryptophan. The DNA is omitted, as the CDR3 cannot be located on it reliably, and the CDR3 follows TCRdb's listing. The V and J genes are TRBV7-2 and TRBJ2-5; the table's TRBD2 call for D was not verified on the DNA. Germline CDR1 reads SGHTA; CDR2 reads FQGNSA. 14 amino acids form the CDR3, both terminal residues included. CDR3 loop: CASSLASSGRPMSV.

In its sample, this clonotype was seen many times. This rearrangement joins TRBV7-2 to TRBJ2-3, with TRBD1 matching over 10 bases. Germline V CDR1 and CDR2: SGHTA, FQGNSA. The trim removed 3 bases at V and 5 bases at J, leaving 2 bases unmatched. CDR3 length: 14 residues. CDR3 in DNA: TGTGCCAGCAGCTTGAGGACAGGGGGAGATACGCAGTATTTT. Protein: CASSLRTGGDTQYF.

This clonotype has a count of ten or more. This chain joins TRBV27 and TRBJ2-4; 7 bases are a match to TRBD1. Per germline, CDR1 MNHEY and CDR2 SMNVEV (reference sequence). The CDR3 consists of 14 residues. V shed 5 bases and J 8 bases; nucleotides not matched to a gene: 9. The CDR3 reads CASSARQGSDIQYF. As DNA, the CDR3 is TGTGCCAGCAGTGCTAGACAGGGTTCTGACATTCAGTACTTC.

In this sample, this clonotype turned up many times. The V gene is TRBV7-2, the J gene TRBJ2-7; a weak D match, TRBD1 (5 bases). CDR3 size: 15 residues. The germline gives CDR1 SGHTA, CDR2 FQGNSA. Trimming took 5 bases from V and 2 from J, leaving 16 bases between them. The CDR3 sequence: CASSGRVLPPYEQYF. The CDR3 coding sequence is TGTGCCAGCAGCGGCAGGGTCCTTCCCCCCTACGAGCAGTACTTC.

This clonotype was counted between two and nine times. This chain connects TRBV29-1 to TRBJ1-2; D is unclear. There are 10 residues in the CDR3. Deletions cut 6 bases from V and 8 bases from J, with 10 bases between. Germline V gives CDR1 SQVTM, CDR2 ANQGSEA. CDR3 protein: CSVLKGGYTF. As DNA, the CDR3 is TGCAGCGTCCTCAAGGGCGGCTACACCTTC.

Only a few counts were recorded for this clonotype. This chain links TRBV12-3 or TRBV12-4 with TRBJ2-7, with 9 positions matching TRBD2. The CDR3 has 15 amino acids. The V segment lost 10 bases and the J segment 4 bases; nucleotides outside the gene matches: 14. This chain's CDR3 is CATTLRLAERYEQYF. In DNA, the CDR3 is TGTGCCACCACCCTAAGACTAGCGGAGAGGTACGAGCAGTACTTC.

The genes are TRBV7-2 and TRBJ1-5, with D maybe TRBD1 (6 bases). Between the trimmed V and J ends, which lost 3 bases and 3 bases, there was a span of 12 bases. The CDR3 consists of 15 residues. The V gene's germline CDR1 is SGHTA and CDR2 FQGNSA. This chain's CDR3 is CASSFTGTTNQPQHF. The CDR3 DNA sequence: TGTGCCAGCAGCTTTACCGGGACAACCAATCAGCCCCAGCATTTT.

This clonotype was seen only a few times. The rearrangement joins TRBV20-1 to TRBJ1-6; 9 bases are shared with TRBD1. The junction had 1 base not matched to a gene; V was cut back by 3 bases and J by 7 bases. The CDR3 totals 13 residues. Germline lookup yields CDR1 DFQATT and CDR2 SNEGSKA (reference sequence). CDR3 bases: TGCAGTGCTAGGGGGACAGGGAATTCACCCCTCCACTTT. Its translation: CSARGTGNSPLHF.

This rearrangement joins TRBV14 to TRBJ2-3; D gene unclear. The germline CDR1 and CDR2 sequences are SGHDN and FVKESK. The CDR3 is made up of 15 amino acids. V lost 0 bases, J lost 2 bases, and 9 bases lay in between. The CDR3 sequence is CASSQDYDHTDTQYF. CDR3 in DNA: TGTGCCAGCAGCCAAGATTACGACCACACAGATACGCAGTATTTT.

This clonotype was seen a few times. V usage is TRBV6-2 or TRBV6-3 and J usage is TRBJ2-2, with TRBD1 identical over 7 bases. This CDR3 comprises 15 residues. J gave up 2 bases and V 6 bases, and 6 bases lay outside the gene matches. Per the germline V gene, CDR1 is MNHEY and CDR2 is SVGEGT. The CDR3 nucleotides are TGTGCCAGCAGATTAACAGGGGACAACACCGGGGAGCTGTTTTTT. Protein sequence: CASRLTGDNTGELFF.

This clonotype was found many times. The V gene is TRBV7-2, the J gene TRBJ2-3, with a possible D match to TRBD2 (6 bases). The ends were cut back, 5 bases at V and 14 bases at J, with 26 bases in the middle. The germline V gene has CDR1 SGHTA and CDR2 FQGNSA. The CDR3 is 15 residues long. The DNA of the CDR3 is TGTGCCAGCAGCCGGGAAGCACGAGTCTCGACCGGGGGGTATTTT. Translated, it gives CASSREARVSTGGYF.

The table lists this clonotype with a few counts. The V and J genes are TRBV28 and TRBJ1-6; D is unresolved. Trimming took off 6 bases at V and 7 bases at J, with 10 bases between the two ends. The CDR3 has 13 residues. Germline values: CDR1 MDHEN, CDR2 SYDVKM. CDR3 residues: CASSQAGNSPLHF. CDR3 DNA sequence: TGTGCCAGCAGCCAAGCGGGAAATTCACCCCTCCACTTT.

This clonotype came up many times. The chain couples TRBV7-2 to TRBJ2-4; possible D gene TRBD2, 5 bases. Trimming shortened V by 1 base and J by 4 bases, and 8 bases separated the two germline ends. Per the germline V gene, CDR1 is SGHTA and CDR2 is FQGNSA. The CDR3 totals 14 residues. CDR3 in DNA: TGTGCCAGCAGCTTAGGAGGGCCTAAAAACATTCAGTACTTC. It translates to CASSLGGPKNIQYF.

V usage is TRBV12-3 or TRBV12-4 and J usage is TRBJ2-7, with TRBD1 identical over 7 bases. The CDR3 has 13 amino acids. The ends lost 8 bases at V and 6 bases at J; junction bases unmatched: 10. CDR3 nucleotide sequence: TGTGCCAGCGGGACAGTTTTGGGCGGCGAGCAGTACTTC. Translating it yields CASGTVLGGEQYF.

This clonotype was picked up many times. CDR3 sequence reads: CASSLAPNSDIQYF. The CDR3 DNA is TGTGCCAGCAGCTTAGCCCCGAATTCAGACATTCAGTACTTC. The genes are TRBV7-2 and TRBJ2-4; no definite D call. The V end was cut by 0 bases, the J end by 8 bases, with 11 bases between. This CDR3 region has 14 residues. The germline gives CDR1 SGHTA, CDR2 FQGNSA. The full variable domain, with the rest looked up from reference TRBV7-2 and TRBJ2-4, is GAGVSQSPSNKVTEKGKDVELRCDPISGHTALYWYRQSLGQGLEFLIYFQGNSAPDKSGLPSDRFSAERTGGSVSTLTIQRTQQEDSAVYLCASSLAPNSDIQYFGAGTRLSVL.